Below are 14 T cell receptor beta chains sequenced from a single sample in a study of T-cell reconstitution after alpha-beta-depleted transplantation in children. TCRbeta library construction was performed incorporating unique molecular identifiers. One entry per CDR3 protein, called by TCRdb with MiXCR from the PCR reads. The table has fewer than 450,000 distinct CDR3 sequences, 16% seen once; the top ten hold approximately 44%. Sequenced here: PBMCs, mostly from graft donor cells, sampled 360 days after TCRalphabeta/CD19-depleted stem cell transplant. The receptor source for this set is a male patient aged 2 to 10 who had a stem cell transplant for acute lymphoblastic leukemia, so the T cells may come from the graft donor.

The chain has TRBV5-4 and TRBJ2-3, with 12 bases that match TRBD2. With V trimmed by 1 base and J by 1 base, 19 bases remained unmatched. CDR3 size: 22 residues. Germline assignment: CDR1 SGHNT and CDR2 YYREEE (reference sequence). The CDR3 is CASSLKPSGLAGRRYGTDTQYF. CDR3 nucleotide sequence: TGTGCCAGCAGCTTGAAGCCTTCCGGACTAGCGGGAAGGCGCTACGGCACAGATACGCAGTATTTT.

This clonotype was counted between two and nine times. The rearrangement links TRBV13 to TRBJ2-6; TRBD2 agrees at 9 bases. Germline loops: CDR1 PRHDT, CDR2 FYEKMQ (reference sequence). V lost 0 bases to trimming and J lost 0 bases; unmatched junction nucleotides: 3. This CDR3 spans 18 amino acids. The DNA for the CDR3 is TGTGCCAGCAGCTTAGGGCTAGCGGGATTCTCTGGGGCCAACGTCCTGACTTTC. This sequence encodes CASSLGLAGFSGANVLTF. The full variable domain, completed using reference TRBV13 and TRBJ2-6, is AAGVIQSPRHLIKEKRETATLKCYPIPRHDTVYWYQQGPGQDPQFLISFYEKMQSDKGSIPDRFSAQQFSDYHSELNMSSLELGDSALYFCASSLGLAGFSGANVLTFGAGSRLTVL.

This clonotype has only a few counts. The chain couples TRBV10-3 to TRBJ2-7, with TRBD1 matching over 9 bases. Germline lookup yields CDR1 ENHRY and CDR2 SYGVKD. The CDR3 has 13 residues. The V segment lost 7 bases and the J segment 6 bases; nucleotides outside the gene matches: 7. CDR3 bases: TGTGCCATCAACCGGGACAGGGCACTCGAGCAGTACTTC. Translating it yields CAINRDRALEQYF.

This clonotype showed up just a few times. The chain combines TRBV4-2 with TRBJ2-2, with D tentatively TRBD2 (6 bases). Germline V lookup: CDR1 LGHNA, CDR2 YNFKEQ. Trimming cost V 4 bases and J 5 bases, with 17 bases left between them. This CDR3 is built from 16 residues. CDR3 residues: CASSPSRLVRTGELFF. CDR3 DNA sequence: TGTGCCAGCAGCCCGTCCCGACTAGTTCGTACCGGGGAGCTGTTTTTT.

This clonotype appeared a few times. The V gene is TRBV27, the J gene TRBJ1-5, with unresolved D. Between the trimmed V and J ends, which lost 5 bases and 7 bases, there was a span of 12 bases. Germline CDR1 and CDR2: MNHEY and SMNVEV (reference sequence). The CDR3 consists of 13 residues. The CDR3, as DNA: TGTGCCAGCAGTATCGACCCCGGCCAGCCCCAGCATTTT. It yields the protein CASSIDPGQPQHF.

This chain uses TRBV28 with TRBJ2-6, with unresolved D. Germline V gene sequence: CDR1 MDHEN, CDR2 SYDVKM. The CDR3 has 16 amino acids. Trimming took off 5 bases at V and 2 bases at J, with 13 bases between the two ends. The CDR3 loop is CASSPRASTGANVLTF. The CDR3 DNA reads TGTGCCAGCAGTCCCCGGGCCTCCACTGGGGCCAACGTCCTGACTTTC.

The table lists this clonotype with many counts. The chain joins TRBV7-2 to TRBJ2-2; TRBD2 matches 10 bases. This CDR3 region has 16 residues. V gave up 2 bases and J gave up 4 bases; unmatched junction bases: 4. Germline V gene sequence: CDR1 SGHTA, CDR2 FQGNSA. In DNA form, the CDR3 reads TGTGCCAGCAGCTTACTAGCGGGAGCACTCACCGGGGAGCTGTTTTTT. Its translation: CASSLLAGALTGELFF.

The chain joins TRBV5-1 to TRBJ1-4; D not resolved. CDR3 length: 12 amino acids. The germline V gene has CDR1 SGHRS and CDR2 YFSETQ. The V end lost 4 bases, the J end lost 5 bases, and 6 bases lay between the germline ends. The CDR3 bases are TGCGCCAGCAGCCCCAACAATGAAAAACTGTTTTTT. This sequence encodes CASSPNNEKLFF.

In this sample, this clonotype turned up a few times. V and J are TRBV6-2 or TRBV6-3 and TRBJ2-7; D unclear. The V gene's germline CDR1 is MNHEY and CDR2 SVGEGT. Trimming pared 6 bases from V and 3 bases from J, leaving 9 bases between. This CDR3 region has 12 residues. In nucleotides, the CDR3 is TGTGCCAGCAGGGAGAACTTCTACGAGCAGTACTTC. Encoded protein: CASRENFYEQYF.

This clonotype was seen many times. The chain has TRBV5-8 and TRBJ1-6; TRBD1 might be the D (6 bases). Germline CDR1 reads SGHTS; CDR2 reads YDEGEE. The CDR3 runs to 14 residues. V lost 0 bases, J lost 7 bases, and 8 bases lay in between. DNA for the CDR3: TGTGCCAGCAGCTTGGAGGACAGCAATTCACCCCTCCACTTT. It codes for CASSLEDSNSPLHF.

The V and J genes are TRBV4-3 and TRBJ2-3; the D gene is possibly TRBD1 (5 bases). Germline lookup yields CDR1 LGHNA and CDR2 YSLEER. Trimming took off 4 bases at V and 1 base at J, with 12 bases between the two ends. The CDR3 covers 15 residues. As DNA, the CDR3 is TGCGCCAGCAGCCTGCACCCACAGGGCACAGATACGCAGTATTTT. Protein sequence: CASSLHPQGTDTQYF.

The chain carries TRBV5-4 and TRBJ2-1; D may be TRBD2 (5 bases). There are 15 residues in the CDR3. CDR1 SGHNT and CDR2 YYREEE come from the germline V gene (reference sequence). Trimming took 6 bases from V and 0 from J, leaving 13 bases between them. CDR3 amino acids: CASTPGLGSYNEQFF. For the CDR3, the DNA is TGTGCCAGCACCCCTGGACTGGGCTCCTACAATGAGCAGTTCTTC.

This clonotype was counted ten times or more. This chain connects TRBV24-1 to TRBJ2-1; 7 nucleotides match TRBD2. The CDR3 extends over 14 amino acids. Germline V gene sequence: CDR1 KGHDR, CDR2 SFDVKD. Trimming took 2 bases from V and 6 from J; bases not matched to a gene: 3. CDR3 coding DNA: TGTGCCACCAGTGATTCGGGGACTATCAATGAGCAGTTCTTC. This translates into CATSDSGTINEQFF.

This clonotype occurred a few times. V usage is TRBV6-5 and J usage is TRBJ2-3; 12 nucleotides match TRBD2. Trimming removed 5 bases from V and 5 bases from J; junction bases left unmatched: 14. This CDR3 comprises 18 residues. The germline V gene has CDR1 MNHEY and CDR2 SVGAGI. In DNA form, the CDR3 reads TGTGCCAGCAGTACTCTCCTTCATCTAGCGGGAGGGAGAGATACGCAGTATTTT. It yields the protein CASSTLLHLAGGRDTQYF.